This entry lists 22 T cell receptor beta chains sequenced from one sample in a study of CD8+CD57+ T cells in acquired aplastic anemia. Investigators profiled TCR beta VDJ and CDR3 from genomic DNA template. TCRdb fed the reads into MiXCR, producing one record per CDR3 protein. The sample holds 200,000 to 250,000 distinct CDR3 sequences, approximately 51% seen once. Individuals selected for sequencing had exhibited CD8+CD57+ cell expansion on flow cytometry. Sequencing was performed on sorted CD4+, CD8+, or CD8+CD57+ T cells (not recorded which) from PBMCs. Receptors were obtained from a human donor with aplastic anemia.

This clonotype turned up a few times. CDR3 coding DNA: TGTGCCAGCAGCTCTCATACTAACTATGGCTACACCTTC. Translation gives CASSSHTNYGYTF. V is TRBV7-9 and J is TRBJ1-2; no firm D call. CDR1 SEHNR and CDR2 FQNEAQ come from the germline V gene (reference sequence). The CDR3 length is 13 residues. V dropped 4 bases and J dropped 0 bases, with 6 bases sitting between them.

This clonotype appeared a few times. A much bigger clone sits one base away, suggesting this may be a read error. J is TRBJ2-2 and V is TRBV12-3 or TRBV12-4; D remains ambiguous. This CDR3 region has 12 residues. V lost 4 bases to trimming and J lost 6 bases, with 6 bases between them. CDR3 loop: CASSSAPGELFF. The CDR3 nucleotides are TGTGCCAGCAGTTCAGCGCCCGGGGAGCTGTTTTTT.

This clonotype was counted many times. The chain employs TRBV7-9 and TRBJ1-3; D unresolved. Trimming shortened V by 1 base and J by 6 bases, and 4 bases separated the two germline ends. The CDR3 sequence is 12 residues long. Germline-derived CDR1 and CDR2 are SEHNR and FQNEAQ (reference sequence). CDR3 in DNA: TGTGCCAGCAGCTTAGGAGAAAACACCATATATTTT. Translated: CASSLGENTIYF.

This clonotype was seen a few times. The chain links TRBV20-1 to TRBJ2-7; 10 nucleotides align to TRBD2. Germline CDR1 reads DFQATT; CDR2 reads SNEGSKA (reference sequence). CDR3 length: 12 residues. V was clipped by 6 bases and J by 6 bases; unmatched bases: 5. Written as DNA, the CDR3 is TGCAGTGCCCCCAGGACTAGCGGCGAGCAGTACTTC. It specifies CSAPRTSGEQYF.

Comments on this clonotype: This may arise from a read error, as a much more abundant clone is one base away. Since the CDR3 does not end with the conserved phenylalanine or tryptophan, this likely comes from a read error. CDR3 in amino acids: CASSYGGNTGEQYL. CDR3 DNA: TGTGCCAGCAGTTACGGGGGGAACACGGGCGAGCAGTACCTC. This chain links TRBV6-5 with TRBJ2-7, with D perhaps matching TRBD2 (6 bases). This CDR3 is 14 amino acids long. In germline, CDR1 is MNHEY, CDR2 SVGAGI. The ends were cut back, 2 bases at V and 6 bases at J, with 14 bases in the middle.

This chain joins TRBV19 and TRBJ1-2; the D gene is possibly TRBD1 (5 bases). Germline CDR1 reads LNHDA; CDR2 reads SQIVND (reference sequence). V shed 3 bases and J shed 5 bases, with 7 bases lying between them. The CDR3 is 12 amino acids. CDR3 coding DNA: TGTGCCAGTAGTATTGCAGGGTATGGCTACACCTTC. Its protein is CASSIAGYGYTF. Complete variable domain (other parts from reference TRBV19 and TRBJ1-2): DGGITQSPKYLFRKEGQNVTLSCEQNLNHDAMYWYRQDPGQGLRLIYYSQIVNDFQKGDIAEGYSVSREKKESFPLTVTSAQKNPTAFYLCASSIAGYGYTFGSGTRLTVV.

Concerning this clonotype itself: This may be a read error, as it is one base from a much larger clone. The CDR3 reads CASSLGGGFTDTQYF. CDR3 bases: TGCGCCAGCAGCTTGGGGGGCGGCTTCACAGATACGCAGTATTTT. The chain is built from TRBV5-1 and TRBJ2-3, with D possibly being TRBD1 (5 bases). Trimming left V 0 bases short and J 2 bases short, with 10 bases between. Germline V CDR1 and CDR2: SGHRS, YFSETQ. This CDR3 is 15 amino acids long.

V and J are TRBV11-2 and TRBJ2-1; a possible D gene is TRBD2 (5 bases). The CDR3 sequence is 15 residues long. Germline assignment: CDR1 SGHAT and CDR2 FQNNGV. V lost 6 bases and J lost 8, with 20 bases in between. The CDR3 sequence is CASRGPAALRDEQFF. The CDR3 region has the DNA TGTGCCAGCAGAGGGCCAGCGGCCCTCCGGGATGAGCAGTTCTTC.

About this clonotype itself: This clone may be a read error of a much larger clone one base away. This sequence joins TRBV4-1 and TRBJ2-1, with TRBD1 matching 7 bases. CDR3 size: 17 residues. Germline loops: CDR1 MGHRA, CDR2 YSYEKL. The V gene end was trimmed by 1 base and the J gene end by 10 bases; junction bases not matched to a gene: 16. CDR3 in amino acids: CASSQARTGDLSYEQFF. For the CDR3, the DNA is TGCGCCAGCAGCCAAGCCCGTACAGGGGACCTCTCCTACGAGCAGTTCTTC.

J is TRBJ1-6 and V is TRBV7-3, with D tentatively TRBD1 (5 bases). Germline CDR1 reads SGHTA; CDR2 reads FQGTGA. The CDR3 is 14 amino acids. The germline V and J ends were trimmed by 1 base and 10 bases, with 11 bases remaining between them. This CDR3 is CASSLNGADSPLHF. CDR3 coding DNA: TGTGCCAGCAGCTTAAATGGGGCCGACTCACCCCTCCACTTT.

Of note for this clonotype: This sequence may be a read error, since a much larger clone differs from it by one base. V usage is TRBV19 and J usage is TRBJ2-4, with TRBD2 matching over 12 bases. CDR3 length: 13 residues. Germline V gives CDR1 LNHDA, CDR2 SQIVND (reference sequence). In DNA form, the CDR3 reads TGTGCCAGTAGTCCTAGCGGGGGGGGAATTCGGTACTTC. It encodes CASSPSGGGIRYF.

This clonotype has a count of ten or more. The chain employs TRBV6-5 and TRBJ2-7; D unclear. V was clipped by 2 bases and J by 7 bases, with 9 bases between them. Germline V gene data show CDR1 as MNHEY and CDR2 as SVGAGI. There are 12 residues in the CDR3. CDR3 loop: CASSYSTTEQYF. DNA of the CDR3: TGTGCCAGCAGTTACAGTACGACAGAGCAGTACTTC.

This clonotype was seen more than once but under ten times. A read error may account for a junction end that differs from germline. The CDR3 DNA is TGTGCCAGCAGAGTACAGGAGAACACTGGAGCTTTCTTT. Protein product: CASRVQENTGAFF. V and J are TRBV12-3 or TRBV12-4 and TRBJ1-1; weak D call: TRBD1 (5 bases). The CDR3 is 13 amino acids.

To note about this clonotype: The conserved phenylalanine or tryptophan is not found at the CDR3 terminus, so this likely reflects a read error. No DNA is shown, since the ends of the CDR3 on it are uncertain; the CDR3 is the one TCRdb lists. The CDR3 region is CATSDLQTTPTGGGGGSD. The chain recombines TRBV24-1 with TRBJ1-1; the DNA was not used to check the table's D call, TRBD1. Germline CDR1 is KGHDR and CDR2 is SFDVKD. The CDR3 extends over 18 residues, inclusive of both ends.

The chain employs TRBV6-1 and TRBJ2-1; 10 bases are shared with TRBD2. Per the germline V gene, CDR1 is MNHNS and CDR2 is SASEGT. V lost 11 bases and J lost 8; bases outside the gene matches: 12. The CDR3 is made up of 14 amino acids. This CDR3 is CAARRTSGTYEQFF. The CDR3 DNA reads as TGTGCCGCACGGCGGACTAGCGGTACATATGAGCAGTTCTTC.

The chain links TRBV15 to TRBJ1-5; unclear D gene. V was pared by 5 bases and J by 2 bases, with 4 bases between. Germline V gives CDR1 LNHNV, CDR2 YYDKDF (reference sequence). This CDR3 contains 12 residues. Here the CDR3 reads CATSSGNQPQHF. The CDR3 coding sequence is TGTGCCACCAGCTCGGGCAATCAGCCCCAGCATTTT.

This chain links TRBV29-1 with TRBJ1-3; 7 nucleotides agree with TRBD1. Germline lookup yields CDR1 SQVTM and CDR2 ANQGSEA. The CDR3 totals 13 residues. DNA for the CDR3: TGCGGCGAAAGACAGGGTTCTGGAAACACCATATATTTT. Its protein is CGERQGSGNTIYF. Together with reference TRBV29-1 and TRBJ1-3, the CDR3 gives the full variable domain: SAVISQKPSRDICQRGTSLTIQCQVDSQVTMMFWYRQQPGQSLTLIATANQGSEATYESGFVIDKFPISRPNLTFSTLTVSNMSPEDSSIYLCGERQGSGNTIYFGEGSWLTVV.

The genes are TRBV2 and TRBJ2-5, with D perhaps given as TRBD1 or TRBD2 (5 bases each). The CDR3 is 15 residues long. In germline, CDR1 is SNHLY, CDR2 FYNNEI. The V gene lost 4 bases and the J gene lost 0 bases, with 12 bases spanning the gap. CDR3 residues: CASSGGADYQETQYF. The DNA for the CDR3 is TGTGCCAGCAGTGGAGGGGCAGACTACCAAGAGACCCAGTACTTC.

This clonotype was seen many times. The gene calls are TRBV10-3 and TRBJ1-5, with 10 bases fitting TRBD1. The last part of the DNA fits TRBJ2-3 better; the J call may be wrong. In germline, CDR1 is ENHRY, CDR2 SYGVKD. There are 15 residues in the CDR3. The CDR3 loop is CAISESRTGGQPQYF. CDR3 sequence (DNA): TGTGCCATCAGTGAGTCGAGGACAGGGGGTCAGCCCCAGTATTTT.

This clonotype was counted ten times or more. The rearrangement uses TRBV9 and TRBJ1-1; no firm D call. Trimming left V 3 bases short and J 5 bases short, with 8 bases between. The CDR3 is made up of 12 amino acids. Germline-derived CDR1 and CDR2 are SGDLS and YYNGEE. The CDR3 reads CASSGPLTEAFF. The CDR3 DNA reads TGTGCCAGCAGCGGTCCCCTTACTGAAGCTTTCTTT.

This clonotype has ten or more counts. The chain combines TRBV20-1 with TRBJ1-2, with 9 bases that match TRBD1. The length of the CDR3 is 16 residues. Trimming took 1 base from V and 4 from J; bases not matched to a gene: 10. Germline V gives CDR1 DFQATT, CDR2 SNEGSKA (reference sequence). This CDR3 is CSARGAGTGKPYGYTF. The CDR3 region has the DNA TGCAGTGCTAGAGGGGCGGGGACAGGGAAACCCTATGGCTACACCTTC.

The chain uses TRBV19 and TRBJ1-6; no clear D. The V and J ends lost 4 bases and 10 bases respectively, with 11 bases between them. Germline loops: CDR1 LNHDA, CDR2 SQIVND (reference sequence). The CDR3 loop spans 13 amino acids. This CDR3 reads CASSTIVGSPLHF. In DNA form, the CDR3 reads TGTGCCAGTAGTACGATAGTCGGCTCACCCCTCCACTTT.